A selection of T cell receptor beta chains follows, all from one sample in a study of cytomegalovirus exposure and HLA in healthy donors. The table came from immunoSEQ multiplex PCR; TCRdb's copy has only in-frame clones and leaves some out. The table includes 150,000 to 200,000 clones, roughly 82% detected once. The sample consisted of PBMCs. The receptor source for this set is a woman aged 25 to 45 in good health and CMV-seronegative. Each CDR3 is given without its conserved first and last residue. Fields, in order: V gene, J gene, CDR3 protein.

TRBV5-1	TRBJ2-7	ASSVDRAYEQY
TRBV11-1	TRBJ2-3	ASSSYTSDTDTQY
TRBV12-5	TRBJ1-2	ASLYTGGYT
TRBV7-8	TRBJ2-3	ASSPGPLSSADTQY
TRBV5-1	TRBJ2-7	ASSLGVAGPYEQY
TRBV6-1	TRBJ2-4	ASSDPDRNWRLAKNIQY
TRBV19	.	ASSKNRGSYEQY
TRBV19	TRBJ2-2	ASSKGLAELRTGELF
TRBV7-2	TRBJ2-7	ASSLIDSSVHYEQY
TRBV29-1	TRBJ2-5	SVVGQGGQETQY
TRBV29-1	TRBJ1-2	SVERTGGSYGYT
TRBV2	TRBJ2-2	ASSDPGQGVPTGELF
TRBV11-2	TRBJ2-3	ASSPNGGAVDTQY
TRBV9	TRBJ2-1	ASSVDGTRNEQF
TRBV18	TRBJ2-5	ASSPPRPLEETQY
TRBV5-1	TRBJ2-1	ASSWGLAGDNEQF
TRBV7-9	TRBJ1-6	ASSFPGYNSPLH
TRBV4-3	TRBJ1-3	ASSQYISGTGNTIY
TRBV25-1	TRBJ1-1	ASSSRQNTEAF
TRBV5-4	.	ASSGSNGRGAEETQY
TRBV14	TRBJ2-5	ASSLGTRETQY
TRBV19	TRBJ1-2	ASSAGLNYGYT
TRBV11-2	TRBJ2-1	ASSRSAGVIVNEQF
TRBV19	TRBJ1-1	ASSRDTKANTEAF
TRBV9	TRBJ2-1	ASSVDSVFNEQF
TRBV7-9	TRBJ2-1	ASSSSGGAYNEQF
TRBV10-3	TRBJ1-3	AIRTYTGAGNTIY
TRBV7-3	TRBJ1-1	ASSLRPRGTEAF
TRBV13	TRBJ1-4	ASSSGQGPGEKLF
TRBV10-3	TRBJ1-5	AIRDKLNQPQH
TRBV20-1	TRBJ2-1	SAPRQGEQF
TRBV30	TRBJ1-2	AWSVLRGEGGYP
TRBV15	TRBJ2-5	ATSSGTGVQETQY
TRBV5-8	TRBJ2-5	ASSSDRANQETQY
TRBV29-1	TRBJ1-2	SVFMNYGYT
TRBV15	TRBJ2-3	ATSGAAGPDTQY
TRBV9	TRBJ2-5	ASSSGAVQETQY
TRBV5-4	TRBJ2-1	ASSSRTSGYNEQF
TRBV6-5	TRBJ1-2	ASSWDRSSNYGYT
TRBV19	TRBJ2-7	ASSFRQGPYEQY
TRBV7-3	TRBJ1-5	ASSSQGDQPQH
TRBV27	TRBJ2-7	ASRAGTGFSYEQY
TRBV11-2	TRBJ2-3	ASSFSGESTDTQY
TRBV5-4	TRBJ2-7	ASSSLLRAYEQY
TRBV6-5	TRBJ1-3	ASRDNRGRGNTIY
TRBV27	TRBJ2-5	ASGPRLAGWETQY
TRBV12-5	TRBJ2-5	ASGLVVAGPRRETQY
TRBV5-5	TRBJ2-2	ASSSDPIAGRNTGELF
TRBV28	TRBJ2-7	ASSLPGLAFYEQY
TRBV7-9	TRBJ2-5	ASSFGSGGGTQY
TRBV6-5	TRBJ1-2	ASRWPGRGNYGYT
TRBV2	TRBJ1-4	ASGRGGGNEKLF
TRBV9	TRBJ2-3	ASSVARDTDTQY